The 30 T cell receptor beta chains listed next were all sequenced from one sample in a study of glioma-infiltrating T cells after dendritic cell vaccination. Sequenced by immunoSEQ multiplex PCR; TCRdb stores in-frame clones only, minus some. This sample has 40,000 or so clones; 82% occur once, and the top ten carry less than 8.5%. The sequencing here drew on blood, taken before dendritic cell vaccination. Receptors were obtained from a human donor with glioblastoma.

The chain carries TRBV30 and TRBJ2-5; 8 bases agree with TRBD1. Germline V lookup: CDR1 GTSNPN, CDR2 SVGIG (reference sequence). CDR3 length equals 13 residues. Germline trimming cut 4 bases from V and 5 bases from J; bases unmatched to any gene: 6. The CDR3 DNA reads as TGTGCCTGGAACCCAGGGGGCCGGGAGACCCAGTACTTC. Translation gives CAWNPGGRETQYF.

The chain is built from TRBV25-1 and TRBJ1-2, with D possibly TRBD1 on 6 matching bases. Germline V gene lookup returns CDR1 MGHDK and CDR2 SYGVNS. Trimming cost V 3 bases and J 9 bases, with 17 bases left between them. The CDR3 length is 14 residues. CDR3 in amino acids: CASSDVVQGLSYTF. In DNA, the CDR3 is TGTGCCAGCAGTGACGTGGTACAGGGTTTGAGCTACACCTTC.

The chain joins TRBV6-1 to TRBJ2-3; either TRBD1 or TRBD2 may fit D (7 bases each). The CDR3 totals 14 residues. V was cut by 10 bases and J by 1 base, with 15 bases left in between. The germline V gene encodes CDR1 MNHNS and CDR2 SASEGT. The CDR3 nucleotides read TGTGCCACCAGGGGGGGGTGGGGCACAGATACGCAGTATTTT. Translating gives CATRGGWGTDTQYF.

The chain combines TRBV5-1 with TRBJ2-7, with D possibly being TRBD1 (5 bases). Trimming took off 4 bases at V and 0 bases at J, with 14 bases between the two ends. The CDR3 contains 15 residues. Germline V lookup: CDR1 SGHRS, CDR2 YFSETQ. CDR3 protein: CASSLAGLSSYEQYF. For the CDR3, the DNA is TGCGCCAGCAGCCTCGCAGGGTTAAGCTCCTACGAGCAGTACTTC.

This clone was detected once. The J gene is TRBJ2-7, the V gene TRBV5-6; D gene uncertain. This CDR3 contains 11 residues. Germline loops: CDR1 SGHDT, CDR2 YYEEEE. With 0 bases removed from V and 4 bases from J, the gap between germline ends came to 2 bases. In DNA, the CDR3 is TGTGCCAGCAGCTTGGCGTACGAGCAGTACTTC. The encoded protein is CASSLAYEQYF. Looking up the rest from reference TRBV5-6 and TRBJ2-7 gives the full variable domain: DAGVTQSPTHLIKTRGQQVTLRCSPKSGHDTVSWYQQALGQGPQFIFQYYEEEERQRGNFPDRFSGHQFPNYSSELNVNALLLGDSALYLCASSLAYEQYFGPGTRLTVT.

The rearrangement joins TRBV4-3 to TRBJ2-7; 8 bases fit TRBD1. The germline V gene has CDR1 LGHNA and CDR2 YSLEER. V gave up 0 bases and J gave up 4 bases; unmatched junction bases: 2. The CDR3 has 14 amino acids. The CDR3: CASSQDHRGYEQYF. CDR3 DNA sequence: TGCGCCAGCAGCCAAGATCACAGGGGGTACGAGCAGTACTTC.

The V gene is TRBV11-2, the J gene TRBJ2-1; 8 bases map to TRBD2. Unmatched junction bases numbered 2, after V lost 3 bases and J lost 7 bases. The CDR3 is 13 residues long. Germline-derived CDR1 and CDR2 are SGHAT and FQNNGV. The CDR3 DNA follows: TGTGCCAGCAGCTTCGGACTAGCAAATGAGCAGTTCTTC. It translates to CASSFGLANEQFF.

The chain combines TRBV5-1 with TRBJ2-5; 13 bases line up with TRBD2. With V trimmed by 4 bases and J by 3 bases, 6 bases remained unmatched. This CDR3 has 16 residues. Germline V gene sequence: CDR1 SGHRS, CDR2 YFSETQ. CDR3 nucleotides: TGCGCCAGCAGCAAGACTAGCGGGGGGCCCAAAGAGACCCAGTACTTC. It codes for CASSKTSGGPKETQYF.

The chain combines TRBV13 with TRBJ2-3, with D tentatively TRBD2 (6 bases). Trimming pared 4 bases from V and 4 bases from J, leaving 18 bases between. Germline V gene sequence: CDR1 PRHDT, CDR2 FYEKMQ (reference sequence). The CDR3 contains 16 residues. CDR3 bases: TGTGCCAGCAGCTACCCGGGGCTAGCGAGGGCAGATACGCAGTATTTT. As protein: CASSYPGLARADTQYF.

The rearrangement links TRBV7-9 to TRBJ2-7; D gene unclear. Trimming took 5 bases from V and 9 from J, leaving 14 bases between them. The V gene's germline CDR1 is SEHNR and CDR2 FQNEAQ (reference sequence). The CDR3 length is 12 residues. Written as DNA, the CDR3 is TGTGCCAGCAGCCAAACTGACAAGGTGCAGTACTTC. This encodes CASSQTDKVQYF.

This chain uses TRBV30 with TRBJ2-5, with a possible D match to TRBD1 (5 bases). The V end lost 7 bases, the J end lost 1 base, and 10 bases lay between the germline ends. CDR3 length equals 12 residues. Germline CDR1 GTSNPN, CDR2 SVGIG (reference sequence). This CDR3 reads CASGDSQETQYF. CDR3 nucleotides: TGTGCCTCCGGAGACAGCCAAGAGACCCAGTACTTC.

The chain couples TRBV18 to TRBJ2-7; the match to TRBD1 covers 11 bases. The CDR3 runs to 15 residues. Germline assignment: CDR1 KGHSH and CDR2 LQKENI. V was pared by 1 base and J by 5 bases, with 4 bases of the junction left unmatched. This CDR3 is CASSPLPGQGDEQYF. DNA for the CDR3: TGTGCCAGCTCACCACTCCCGGGACAGGGGGACGAGCAGTACTTC. Variable domain in full (rest from reference TRBV18 and TRBJ2-7): NAGVMQNPRHLVRRRGQEARLRCSPMKGHSHVYWYRQLPEEGLKFMVYLQKENIIDESGMPKERFSAEFPKEGPSILRIQQVVRGDSAAYFCASSPLPGQGDEQYFGPGTRLTVT.

CDR3 coding DNA: TGTGCCAGCAGCTTGCGACAGGGCAATTCACCCCTCCACTTT. It translates to CASSLRQGNSPLHF. The rearrangement links TRBV5-4 to TRBJ1-6; 7 positions match TRBD1. The CDR3 has 14 amino acids. Germline CDR1 reads SGHNT; CDR2 reads YYREEE (reference sequence). Trimming cost V 1 base and J 7 bases; bases outside gene matches: 2.

The V gene is TRBV7-2, the J gene TRBJ1-3; possibly TRBD1 for D (5 bases). V lost 0 bases and J lost 4, with 13 bases in between. Per germline, CDR1 SGHTA and CDR2 FQGNSA. This CDR3 has 16 amino acids. CDR3 protein: CASSLAGQGTGNTIYF. CDR3 DNA sequence: TGTGCCAGCAGCTTAGCGGGCCAGGGAACAGGAAACACCATATATTTT.

This clone was detected once. The genes are TRBV7-6 and TRBJ2-3, with D perhaps matching TRBD2 (6 bases). Trimming cost V 5 bases and J 3 bases, with 9 bases left between them. Germline V gene lookup returns CDR1 SGHVS and CDR2 FNYEAQ. The CDR3 sequence is 13 residues long. The CDR3 DNA reads TGTGCCAGCAGCCCCCGGGGGACAGATACGCAGTATTTT. Its protein is CASSPRGTDTQYF.

Turning to this clone: Other DNA sequences in the sample encode the same CDR3. The chain links TRBV27 to TRBJ2-2; D may be TRBD1 (5 bases). The CDR3 has 14 amino acids. Per germline, CDR1 MNHEY and CDR2 SMNVEV (reference sequence). V was shortened by 5 bases and J by 2 bases, with 9 bases between the two germline ends. CDR3 in amino acids: CASSPQVNTGELFF. The CDR3 region has the DNA TGTGCCAGCAGTCCACAGGTCAACACCGGGGAGCTGTTTTTT.

This clone appeared a single time. The J gene is TRBJ2-7, the V gene TRBV11-2; tentatively, D is TRBD1 (6 bases). Germline loops: CDR1 SGHAT, CDR2 FQNNGV. Trimming removed 5 bases from V and 5 bases from J, with 16 bases in between. There are 14 residues in the CDR3. DNA for the CDR3: TGTGCCAGCAGCCTGTTGACAGGTCCTCACGAGCAGTACTTC. Encoded protein: CASSLLTGPHEQYF.

The genes are TRBV5-4 and TRBJ2-3, with TRBD1 identical over 8 bases. The CDR3 extends over 14 amino acids. CDR1 SGHNT and CDR2 YYREEE come from the germline V gene (reference sequence). V trimming: 3 bases; J trimming: 3 bases; junction bases outside the gene matches: 3. The CDR3 DNA is TGTGCCAGCAGCTACGACAGGGGAACAGATACGCAGTATTTT. Its protein is CASSYDRGTDTQYF.

The chain links TRBV11-1 to TRBJ1-4; TRBD1 might be the D (6 bases). Germline V gene lookup returns CDR1 SGHAT and CDR2 FQDESV (reference sequence). The length of the CDR3 is 16 residues. The V end lost 2 bases, the J end lost 7 bases, and 17 bases lay between the germline ends. CDR3 amino acids: CASSLSVRGGGEKLFF. For the CDR3, the DNA is TGTGCCAGCAGCTTATCGGTACGCGGGGGCGGTGAAAAACTGTTTTTT. Full variable domain (missing parts from reference TRBV11-1 and TRBJ1-4): EAEVAQSPRYKITEKSQAVAFWCDPISGHATLYWYRQILGQGPELLVQFQDESVVDDSQLPKDRFSAERLKGVDSTLKIQPAELGDSAMYLCASSLSVRGGGEKLFFGSGTQLSVL.

V gene TRBV5-4 combines with J gene TRBJ2-7; maybe TRBD2 (6 bases). The CDR3 runs 16 residues. Germline V gene lookup returns CDR1 SGHNT and CDR2 YYREEE (reference sequence). The V gene lost 4 bases and the J gene lost 1 base, with 18 bases spanning the gap. The CDR3 bases are TGTGCCAGCAGCCCCGGAGGGCAGAAAAAATCCTACGAGCAGTACTTC. It codes for CASSPGGQKKSYEQYF.

This chain joins TRBV28 and TRBJ2-2; D is unclear. There are 13 residues in the CDR3. CDR1 is MDHEN, CDR2 SYDVKM, per germline. V lost 6 bases, J lost 0 bases, and 5 bases lay in between. CDR3 residues: CASRNTNTGELFF. CDR3 nucleotide sequence: TGTGCCAGCAGAAACACGAACACCGGGGAGCTGTTTTTT.

Here the CDR3 DNA reads TGTGCCAGCAGCTTGGGGCGGAGTGAAGCTTTCTTT. Translated: CASSLGRSEAFF. V is TRBV5-4 and J is TRBJ1-1; unclear D gene. This CDR3 spans 12 amino acids. Germline V gene data show CDR1 as SGHNT and CDR2 as YYREEE (reference sequence). The ends were cut back, 0 bases at V and 7 bases at J, with 7 bases in the middle.

This sequence joins TRBV9 and TRBJ2-7, with TRBD1 matching over 7 bases. With V trimmed by 2 bases and J by 0 bases, 2 bases remained unmatched. The CDR3 runs to 14 residues. Germline-derived CDR1 and CDR2 are SGDLS and YYNGEE. The CDR3 reads CASSVGQSSYEQYF. DNA for the CDR3: TGTGCCAGCAGCGTGGGACAGAGCTCCTACGAGCAGTACTTC.

The J gene is TRBJ1-5, the V gene TRBV28; D perhaps matches TRBD1 (5 bases). Germline CDR1 MDHEN, CDR2 SYDVKM. Deletions cut 4 bases from V and 3 bases from J, with 10 bases between. This CDR3 is built from 14 residues. The CDR3 DNA follows: TGTGCCAGCAGTTCCCAGGGAAACAATCAGCCCCAGCATTTT. It yields the protein CASSSQGNNQPQHF.

This clone was recorded a few times. The chain has TRBV28 and TRBJ1-1; D remains unclear. CDR1 is MDHEN, CDR2 SYDVKM, per germline. This CDR3 contains 13 residues. V was clipped by 2 bases and J by 3 bases, with 7 bases between them. The CDR3: CASSLGGHTEAFF. CDR3 in DNA: TGTGCCAGCAGTTTAGGCGGCCACACTGAAGCTTTCTTT.

The chain employs TRBV6-5 and TRBJ1-1, with D possibly TRBD1 on 5 matching bases. V gave up 6 bases and J gave up 7 bases, with 12 bases separating them. The germline gives CDR1 MNHEY, CDR2 SVGAGI. CDR3 length equals 12 residues. CDR3 sequence (DNA): TGTGCCAGCAGGACAGACACCTTTGAAGCTTTCTTT. Encoded protein: CASRTDTFEAFF.

This clone was counted once. This sequence joins TRBV30 and TRBJ2-6; 9 bases match TRBD1. CDR1 is GTSNPN and CDR2 is SVGIG in the germline V gene (reference sequence). Trimming took 0 bases from V and 1 from J; bases not matched to a gene: 4. This CDR3 spans 17 amino acids. The CDR3 loop is CAWSVGQGNSGANVLTF. CDR3 bases: TGTGCCTGGAGTGTCGGACAGGGGAATTCTGGGGCCAACGTCCTGACTTTC.

This sequence joins TRBV7-9 and TRBJ2-7, with D possibly matching TRBD2 (5 bases). The V and J ends lost 5 bases and 6 bases respectively, with 14 bases between them. Germline loops: CDR1 SEHNR, CDR2 FQNEAQ (reference sequence). This CDR3 is built from 13 residues. The CDR3 loop reads CASSPAGEPEQYF. CDR3 sequence (DNA): TGTGCCAGCAGCCCGGCTGGGGAGCCCGAGCAGTACTTC.

V and J are TRBV27 and TRBJ2-7, with D possibly TRBD2 on 6 matching bases. With 3 bases removed from V and 0 bases from J, the gap between germline ends came to 9 bases. Germline CDR1 and CDR2: MNHEY and SMNVEV (reference sequence). There are 14 residues in the CDR3. In DNA form, the CDR3 reads TGTGCCAGCAGTTTCAGCGGGTACTCCTACGAGCAGTACTTC. It yields the protein CASSFSGYSYEQYF.

The CDR3 bases are TGTGCCAGCAGCCGAATAGCGGGGACCTACGAGCAGTACTTC. It translates to CASSRIAGTYEQYF. V and J are TRBV7-2 and TRBJ2-7, with TRBD2 matching over 8 bases. The germline V gene has CDR1 SGHTA and CDR2 FQGNSA. Trimming cost V 5 bases and J 2 bases; bases outside gene matches: 5. The CDR3 is 14 residues long.